This T cell receptor (beta chain) was sequenced during a study of blood T cell repertoires in COVID-19. About the research overall: The origin of the acute and convalescent COVID-19 samples was the United States, Italy and Spain. From T cells, B-cell-depleted T cells, or PBMCs came the material, which was cDNA or gDNA.

This table comes from immunoSEQ multiplex PCR, and its TCRdb copy is limited to in-frame clones, with some not included. The table lists over 250,000 clones, roughly 90% of them singletons. V trimming: 3 bases; J trimming: 7 bases; junction bases outside the gene matches: 10. The CDR3 runs to 14 residues. Germline CDR1 reads SGDLS; CDR2 reads YYNGEE. Residents of about two dozen US areas, aged about 18 to 89 years, made up the participants. Cohort 3 donors were reported recovered after two negative PCRs, clearance, or symptom resolution. The TCR originated in a man aged 35 to 55 who had recovered from COVID-19. The gene calls are TRBV9 and TRBJ2-7; TRBD2 aligns across 7 bases. Material: PBMCs or T cells enriched from blood (not recorded which). The CDR3 bases are TGTGCCAGCAGCGCCGGAGGGTCGGGAGGAGAGCAGTACTTC. It encodes CASSAGGSGGEQYF. The full variable domain, its missing parts supplied by reference TRBV9 and TRBJ2-7, is DSGVTQTPKHLITATGQRVTLRCSPRSGDLSVYWYQQSLDQGLQFLIQYYNGEERAKGNILERFSAQQFPDLHSELNLSSLELGDSALYFCASSAGGSGGEQYFGPGTRLTVT.